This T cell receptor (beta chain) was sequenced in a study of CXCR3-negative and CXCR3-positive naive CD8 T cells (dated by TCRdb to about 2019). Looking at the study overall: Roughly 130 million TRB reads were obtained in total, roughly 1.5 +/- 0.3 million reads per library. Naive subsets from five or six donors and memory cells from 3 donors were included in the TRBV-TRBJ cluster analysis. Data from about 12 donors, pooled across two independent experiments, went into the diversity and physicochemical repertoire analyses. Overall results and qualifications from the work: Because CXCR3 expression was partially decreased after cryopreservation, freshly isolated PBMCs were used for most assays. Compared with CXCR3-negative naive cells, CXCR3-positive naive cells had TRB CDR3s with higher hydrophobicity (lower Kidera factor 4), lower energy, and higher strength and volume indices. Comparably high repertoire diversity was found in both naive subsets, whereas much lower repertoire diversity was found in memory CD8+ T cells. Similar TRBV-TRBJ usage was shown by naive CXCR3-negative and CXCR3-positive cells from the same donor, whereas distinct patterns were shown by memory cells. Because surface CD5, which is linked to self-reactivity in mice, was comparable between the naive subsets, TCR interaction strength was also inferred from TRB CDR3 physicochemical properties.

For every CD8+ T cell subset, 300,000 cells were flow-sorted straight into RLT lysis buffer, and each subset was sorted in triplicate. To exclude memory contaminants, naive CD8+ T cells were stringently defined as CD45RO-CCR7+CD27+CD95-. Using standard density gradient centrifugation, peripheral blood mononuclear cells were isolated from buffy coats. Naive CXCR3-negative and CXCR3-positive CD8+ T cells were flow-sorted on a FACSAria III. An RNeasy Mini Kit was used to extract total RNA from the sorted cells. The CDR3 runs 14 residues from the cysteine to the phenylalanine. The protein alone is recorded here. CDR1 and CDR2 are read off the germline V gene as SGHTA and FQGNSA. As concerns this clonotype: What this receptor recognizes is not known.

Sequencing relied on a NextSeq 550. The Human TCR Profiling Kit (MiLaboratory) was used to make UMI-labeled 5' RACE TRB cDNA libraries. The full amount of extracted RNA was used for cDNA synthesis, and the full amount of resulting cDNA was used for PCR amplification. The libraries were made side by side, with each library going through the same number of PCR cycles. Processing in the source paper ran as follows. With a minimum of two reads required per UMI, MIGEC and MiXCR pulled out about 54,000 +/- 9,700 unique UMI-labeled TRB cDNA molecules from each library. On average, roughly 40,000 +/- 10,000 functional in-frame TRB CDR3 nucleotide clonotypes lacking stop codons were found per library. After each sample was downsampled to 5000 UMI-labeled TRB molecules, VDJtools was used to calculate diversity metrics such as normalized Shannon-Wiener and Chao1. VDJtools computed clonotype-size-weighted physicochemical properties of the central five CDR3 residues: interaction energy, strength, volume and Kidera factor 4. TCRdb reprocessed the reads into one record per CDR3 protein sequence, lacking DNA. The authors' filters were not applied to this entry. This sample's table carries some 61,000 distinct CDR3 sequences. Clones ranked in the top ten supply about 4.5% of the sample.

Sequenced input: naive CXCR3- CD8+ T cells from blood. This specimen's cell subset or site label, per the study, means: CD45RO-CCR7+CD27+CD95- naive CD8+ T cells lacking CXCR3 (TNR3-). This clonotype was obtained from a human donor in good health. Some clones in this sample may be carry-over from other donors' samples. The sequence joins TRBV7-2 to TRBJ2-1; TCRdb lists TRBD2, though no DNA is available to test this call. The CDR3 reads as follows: CASSFTRGNNEQFF.